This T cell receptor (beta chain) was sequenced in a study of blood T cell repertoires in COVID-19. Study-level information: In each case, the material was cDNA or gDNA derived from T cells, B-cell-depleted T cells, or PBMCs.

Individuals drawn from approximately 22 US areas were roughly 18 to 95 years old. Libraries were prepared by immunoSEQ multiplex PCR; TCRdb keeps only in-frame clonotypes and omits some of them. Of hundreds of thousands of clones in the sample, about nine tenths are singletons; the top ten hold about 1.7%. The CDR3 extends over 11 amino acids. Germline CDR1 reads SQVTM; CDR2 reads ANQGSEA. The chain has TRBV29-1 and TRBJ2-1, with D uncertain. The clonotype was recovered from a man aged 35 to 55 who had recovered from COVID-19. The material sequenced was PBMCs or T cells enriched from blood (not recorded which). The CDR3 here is CIGALYNEQFF. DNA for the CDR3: TGCATCGGTGCCTTATACAATGAGCAGTTCTTC.